The clone carrying this T cell receptor (beta chain) was counted a single time. Antigen unknown. These data come from a study of cytomegalovirus exposure and HLA in healthy donors. Overall study findings and caveats: A missense variant in DCLRE1C was later tied to TCR beta V- and J-gene trimming.

The PCR ran on 60 Vbeta and 13 Jbeta primers. Clones were sequenced by immunoSEQ multiplex PCR, and TCRdb holds only the in-frame ones, with some missing. The profile shows 140,000 to 150,000 clones, about 64% of them singletons. CDR1 is MNHEY, CDR2 SVGAGI, per germline. Germline trimming cut 6 bases from V and 6 bases from J; bases unmatched to any gene: 11. CDR3 length equals 14 residues. The sample comprised PBMCs. This sequence originates from a man between 60 and 75 years old in good health and CMV-seronegative. The rearrangement links TRBV6-5 to TRBJ2-7; 7 nucleotides agree with TRBD1. The CDR3 region has the DNA TGTGCCAGCAGCCCCCTAGAGGGGGCAGGCGAGCAGTACTTC. It codes for CASSPLEGAGEQYF.